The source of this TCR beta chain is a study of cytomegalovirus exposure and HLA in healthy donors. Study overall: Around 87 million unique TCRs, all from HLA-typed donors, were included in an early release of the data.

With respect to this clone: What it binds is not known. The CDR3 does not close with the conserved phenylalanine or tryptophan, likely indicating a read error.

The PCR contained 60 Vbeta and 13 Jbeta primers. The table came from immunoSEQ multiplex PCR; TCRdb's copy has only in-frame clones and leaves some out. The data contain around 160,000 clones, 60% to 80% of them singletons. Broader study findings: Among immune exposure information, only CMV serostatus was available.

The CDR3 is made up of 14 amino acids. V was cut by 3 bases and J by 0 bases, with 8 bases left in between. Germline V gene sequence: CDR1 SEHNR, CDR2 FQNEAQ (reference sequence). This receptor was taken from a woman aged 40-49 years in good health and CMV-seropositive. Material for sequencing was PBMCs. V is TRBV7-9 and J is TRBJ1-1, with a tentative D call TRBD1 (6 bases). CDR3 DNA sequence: TGTGCCAGCAGCTTGGGGGGGCTGAACACTGAAGCTTTCATT. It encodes CASSLGGLNTEAFI.